This T cell receptor beta chain was captured in a study of OX40 agonist ivuxolimab in advanced cancers. Study summary: Hepatocellular carcinoma, melanoma, renal cell or head and neck cancer affected the dose-escalation patients. Roughly two fifths of patients had received prior checkpoint inhibitor therapy.

CDR3 length: 15 residues. The ends were cut back, 6 bases at V and 8 bases at J, with 20 bases in the middle. Germline V gene lookup returns CDR1 SGHVS and CDR2 FQNEAQ. The method was immunoSEQ multiplex PCR; TCRdb's version includes in-frame clones alone and lacks a portion of them. This table has approximately 58,000 clones, just over 85% appearing once. The source material was CD4+ or CD8+ T cells sorted from blood, sampled in a trial of the OX40 agonist ivuxolimab. This TCR came from an adult with an advanced solid tumor such as melanoma, head and neck, liver or kidney cancer. The chain carries TRBV7-8 and TRBJ1-5, with D possibly matching TRBD1 (5 bases). Here the CDR3 reads CASRETGGIIKPQHF. In DNA form, the CDR3 reads TGTGCCAGCAGAGAAACAGGAGGGATCATAAAGCCCCAGCATTTT.